This T cell receptor (beta chain) is drawn from a study of beta chain features in type 1 diabetes (dated by TCRdb to the late 2010s). Regarding the complete study: Mean age, gender distribution, total cell number and subset yield did not differ between patients and healthy donors. A total of about 99,000,000 sorted cells were examined across all samples, and RNA yield correlated strongly with the number of cells per subset. In the study, recently diagnosed type 1 diabetes patients and matched healthy donors were compared on the TCRB repertoires of their sorted circulating CD4+ T cell subsets. Naive and central memory subsets were obtained from all 30 or so donors, but regulatory and stem cell-like memory subsets were isolated from only 8 patients and roughly eight healthy donors.

Paper-wide results and their limitations: Patients with type 1 diabetes made fewer insertions and deleted more nucleotides at VDJ recombination sites, implying thymic rearrangement abnormalities. Sequencing cDNA rather than genomic DNA could over-represent highly expressing activated cells, although activation and CD3 levels did not differ between groups. The naive, central memory and regulatory TCRB repertoires appeared to resemble one another more closely among patients than among healthy donors. Shorter templates might be favored by PCR, yet because patient and control samples were amplified and corrected together, any such skew would affect both groups equally. HLA sub-analyses involved small numbers of individuals, so any influence of HLA type on TCRB rearrangement remained unresolved. A moderate but significant shortening of TCRB CDR3 length was observed in type 1 diabetes patients in all four CD4+ subsets.

The entire amount of isolated RNA was reverse transcribed using the High Capacity cDNA Reverse Transcription Kit, so the sequenced TCRB transcripts were expressed ones. Naive, central memory and regulatory T cell samples underwent deep immunoSEQ sequencing, averaging about 3.57 million total reads per sample. After sorted cells were lysed in RLT buffer, RNA was extracted with DNase-treated RNeasy Micro or Mini kits, with the choice depending on cell number. Each cell subset was processed separately to prevent cross-contamination, with patient and healthy donor samples processed together. The immunoSEQ multiplex PCR was used to amplify TCRB sequences from cDNA, yielding 87-bp fragments that span the CDR3 region. The amplicons were sequenced using the Illumina HiSeq platform. Concerning the study's data processing: PCR bias was computationally corrected using synthetic template baselines, reads within Hamming distance 2 were collapsed, and singletons that could not be merged were discarded. By aligning reads against IMGT, V, D and J genes, CDR3 length, and insertions or deletions at six rearrangement sites were assigned. Within each subset, clonotype counts were normalized to sorted cell number, after which true diversity and Gini coefficients were computed with the tcR R package. The overlap coefficient, calculated on TCRB nucleotide sequences, was used to measure repertoire sharing. Out-of-frame TCRB sequences from naive cells were analyzed to stand in for the pre-selection repertoire. In TCRdb, the immuneACCESS table is reduced to in-frame sequences with V and J assigned. These tables do not hold every clone; where another copy was compared, an unresolved V gene accounts for under half, and the others remain unexplained. For V, J and clone size, that table is used; D and trimming come from the DNA. Within this sample are some 660,000 clones, with more than 12% of them counted one time only. In total, the top ten clones hold approximately 0.042% of the sample.

The CDR3 contains 14 residues, cysteine and phenylalanine counted. Kept here is only the CDR3 DNA, which spans 42 bases and is read in frame from base 1. CDR1 and CDR2, looked up from the germline V gene (reference sequence), are SEHNR and FQNEAQ. Trimming costs V 1 base and J 3 bases, and their ends lie 9 bases apart. This clone occurred a few times. The antigen it binds to is not known. The input lacks base qualities; no much larger clone sits a single base away. Each donor gave one peripheral blood draw, approximately 100 mL on average, collected into heparinised tubes. Naive, central memory, regulatory and stem cell-like memory CD4+ T cells were sorted on a BD FACSAria II using a panel including CD45RO, CCR7, CD25, CD127, CD95 and CD27. All sorted populations exceeded 95% purity. PBMCs were isolated right away by Lymphoprep density gradient centrifugation and were stained directly, without culture. To minimize batch effects, samples were stained and sorted in pairs, one healthy donor with one patient per experiment.

The sequence links TRBV7-9 to TRBJ1-1; the D segment cannot be called with confidence. The sequenced sample consisted of naive CD4+ T cells from blood. In the paper's terms, the cell subset or site label means: true naive CD4+ T cells. The receptor was isolated from a young man with type 1 diabetes. The CDR3 region has the sequence CASSLVPGYTEAFF. The nucleotide sequence is TGTGCCAGCAGCTTAGTACCGGGTTACACTGAAGCTTTCTTT.